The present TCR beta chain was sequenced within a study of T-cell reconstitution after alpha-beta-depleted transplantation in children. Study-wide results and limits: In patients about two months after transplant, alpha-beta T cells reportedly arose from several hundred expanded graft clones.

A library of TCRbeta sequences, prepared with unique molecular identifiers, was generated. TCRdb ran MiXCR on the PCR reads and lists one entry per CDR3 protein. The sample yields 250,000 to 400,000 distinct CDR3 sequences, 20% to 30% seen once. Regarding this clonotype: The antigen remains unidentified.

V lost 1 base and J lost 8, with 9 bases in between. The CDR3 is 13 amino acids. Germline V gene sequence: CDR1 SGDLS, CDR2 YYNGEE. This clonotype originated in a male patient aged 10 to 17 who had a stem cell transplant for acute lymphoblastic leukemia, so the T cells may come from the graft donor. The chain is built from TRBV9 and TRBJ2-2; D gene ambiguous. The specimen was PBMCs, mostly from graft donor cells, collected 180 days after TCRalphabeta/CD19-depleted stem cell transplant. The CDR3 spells CASSVPLRGELFF. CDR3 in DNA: TGTGCCAGCAGCGTACCTCTGAGGGGGGAGCTGTTTTTT.